Listed below are T cell receptor beta chains from one sample, sequenced in a study of T-cell memory formation after mild COVID-19. A single record per CDR3 protein comes from TCRdb applying MiXCR to the 5' RACE reads. The sample contains around 200,000 distinct CDR3 sequences, under 20% of which appear only once. Input material: PBMCs or a T cell subset sorted from them (not recorded which). These receptors all stem from a man aged 18 to 35 who had mild COVID-19 (a few samples of this study predate the infection). Cell type and time point are not known. CDR3s include the opening cysteine and the closing phenylalanine or tryptophan. The D gene is left open where the match is weak. Some rows have no size entry. The others give once, few or many, or a class for an expanded clone.

d_gene,j_gene,v_gene,abundance,CDR3nt,CDR3aa
-,TRBJ1-1,TRBV12-3/TRBV12-4,few,TGTGCCAGCAGTTTGGCGTCGGCTTTCTTT,CASSLASAFF
-,TRBJ2-5,TRBV6-5,-,TGTGCCAGCAGCCGATCCGGGACACTCCAAGAGACCCAGTACTTC,CASSRSGTLQETQYF
-,TRBJ2-4,TRBV20-1,-,TGCAGTGCTTTTGGGGACTTTTACATTCAGTACTTC,CSAFGDFYIQYF
-,TRBJ1-3,TRBV20-1,few,TGCAGTGCTAGCAGGGAGAACTCTGGAAACACCATATATTTT,CSASRENSGNTIYF
TRBD2,TRBJ2-3,TRBV20-1,few,TGCAGTGCTCCTGAGACTAGCGGGCGGACAGATACGCAGTATTTT,CSAPETSGRTDTQYF
-,TRBJ1-1,TRBV11-2,few,TGTGCCAGCAGCTTCGGGGTCCTAGAAGCTTTCTTT,CASSFGVLEAFF
-,TRBJ1-2,TRBV6-5,-,TGTGCCAGCAGTTACTCGCAGCACGGGGACTATGGCTACACCTTC,CASSYSQHGDYGYTF
-,TRBJ1-5,TRBV7-4,-,TGTGCCAGCAGCTTAAGCCCCCAGCATTTT,CASSLSPQHF
TRBD1,TRBJ1-1,TRBV28,-,TGTGCCAGCAGAATAATCCTCGCAGGGGGGTTAACTGAAGCTTTCTTT,CASRIILAGGLTEAFF
-,TRBJ2-4,TRBV11-2,-,TGTGCCAGCAGCAACACCGATCTTCAGTACTTC,CASSNTDLQYF
-,TRBJ1-6,TRBV7-9,-,TGTGCCAGCAGCTTGGGGGGTCTTAATTCACCCCTCCACTTT,CASSLGGLNSPLHF
-,TRBJ2-3,TRBV2,few,TGTGCCAGCAGTGGGCTTGAAGGAGATACGCAGTATTTT,CASSGLEGDTQYF
-,TRBJ1-4,TRBV4-3,-,TGCGCCAGCAGCCAGGAGGGGACCTGGACCGCAACTAATGAAAAACTGTTTTTT,CASSQEGTWTATNEKLFF
-,TRBJ2-1,TRBV2,-,TGTGCCAGCAGTCGGGACGGCAACAATGAGCAGTTCTTC,CASSRDGNNEQFF
TRBD2,TRBJ2-5,TRBV20-1,few,TGCAGTGCACCCCGGAGTAGCGGGGGGGACGAGGAGACCCAGTACTTC,CSAPRSSGGDEETQYF
-,TRBJ2-3,TRBV3-1,-,TGTGCCAGCAGCCAAGGACGCCGCACAGATACGCAGTATTTT,CASSQGRRTDTQYF
TRBD1,TRBJ2-2,TRBV4-3,few,TGCGCCAGCAGCCAAGGACAGGGGGGCACCGGGGAGCTGTTTTTT,CASSQGQGGTGELFF
-,TRBJ2-7,TRBV7-3,-,TGTGCCAGCAGCCCCGGTGGTGAGCAGTACTTC,CASSPGGEQYF
-,TRBJ2-2,TRBV9,few,TGTGCCAGCAGCGTAGACTCAACCACCGGGGAGCTGTTTTTT,CASSVDSTTGELFF